This T cell receptor (beta chain) appears in the sequencing data of a study of patients and donors after allogeneic stem cell transplantation. TCRdb reanalysed the RT-PCR reads using MiXCR and keeps one entry per CDR3 protein. The sample shows about 230,000 distinct CDR3 sequences, less than 15% of them seen only once. Germline V gives CDR1 ENHRY, CDR2 SYGVKD. CDR3 length: 14 amino acids. The ends lost 6 bases at V and 2 bases at J; junction bases unmatched: 4. Material: blood, either unsorted or a sorted T cell fraction (not recorded which). The V and J genes are TRBV10-3 and TRBJ2-3; 8 nucleotides align to TRBD2. This clonotype was obtained from a human donor who was either an allogeneic HSCT recipient or a stem cell or donor lymphocyte infusion donor (not recorded which). It is not recorded whose cells these are; they may come from a transplant donor. This CDR3 is CAIRVAGTTDTQYF. As DNA, the CDR3 is TGTGCCATCAGGGTAGCGGGAACCACAGATACGCAGTATTTT.